The rows below give T cell receptor beta chains drawn from one sample of a study of radiation and T cells in renal cell carcinoma. The data were produced by immunoSEQ multiplex PCR, yet TCRdb's version contains in-frame clones alone and is incomplete. In the table there are 150,000 to 190,000 clones, 87% of which are singletons. This specimen was blood, taken from a patient whose treatment included radiotherapy and nephrectomy. These receptors all come from a woman aged 50 to 60 with renal cell carcinoma. The CDR3 runs from the conserved cysteine through the conserved F or W. Each record gives: V gene, J gene, clone size, D gene, CDR3 protein, CDR3 DNA. A D gene is named only where the DNA matches it firmly. Size tells how often a clone was seen (once, few, many) or the class of an expanded clone, and some rows leave it out.

>TRBV7-9|TRBJ2-7|NA|TRBD1
CASSLTQGAANEQYF
TGTGCCAGCAGCTTAACTCAGGGGGCAGCGAACGAGCAGTACTTC
>TRBV6-5|TRBJ2-1|NA|NA
CASSFGQGTKFF
NA
>TRBV4-3|TRBJ1-1|NA|NA
CASSQDVIGRLYGTEAFF
TGCGCCAGCAGCCAAGATGTAATAGGGCGGTTGTATGGCACTGAAGCTTTCTTT
>TRBV6-6|TRBJ1-5|NA|NA
CASSDPKGGNQPQHF
TGTGCCAGCAGTGACCCTAAAGGAGGCAATCAGCCCCAGCATTTT
>TRBV7-9|TRBJ1-2|NA|NA
CASSPQGIEANYGYTF
TGTGCCAGCAGCCCGCAGGGGATTGAAGCTAACTATGGCTACACCTTC
>TRBV18|TRBJ2-4|NA|NA
CASSPVSGTYAKNIQYF
TGTGCCAGCTCACCGGTCTCGGGCACTTATGCCAAAAACATTCAGTACTTC
>TRBV9|TRBJ1-1|once|TRBD1
CASSVEAQGRRAFF
TGTGCCAGCAGCGTAGAGGCACAGGGGCGGAGAGCTTTCTTT
>TRBV11-2|TRBJ1-5|NA|NA
CASSPGGGVSNQPQHF
TGTGCCAGCAGCCCAGGTGGGGGGGTTAGCAATCAGCCCCAGCATTTT
>TRBV6-5|TRBJ1-2|NA|NA
CASKAGLEFYGYTF
TGTGCCAGCAAGGCAGGGCTAGAGTTCTATGGCTACACCTTC
>TRBV6-1|TRBJ2-6|few|NA
CAIGTVSGANVLTF
TGTGCCATCGGGACCGTGTCTGGGGCCAACGTCCTGACTTTC
>TRBV9|TRBJ2-1|NA|TRBD2
CASSVALAGLPYNEQFF
TGTGCCAGCAGCGTAGCGCTAGCGGGGTTACCCTACAATGAGCAGTTCTTC
>TRBV19|TRBJ1-4|NA|NA
CASSMRVTNEKLFF
TGTGCCAGTAGTATGCGGGTTACTAATGAAAAACTGTTTTTT
>TRBV7-3|TRBJ1-6|NA|NA
CASSFGGGNSPLHF
TGTGCCAGCAGCTTCGGGGGCGGGAATTCACCCCTCCACTTT
>TRBV19|TRBJ2-1|NA|NA
CASRGGNEQFF
TGTGCCAGTAGGGGGGGCAATGAGCAGTTCTTC
>TRBV5-1|TRBJ1-2|NA|NA
CASSLGQPPNYGYTF
TGCGCCAGCAGCTTGGGACAGCCCCCTAACTATGGCTACACCTTC